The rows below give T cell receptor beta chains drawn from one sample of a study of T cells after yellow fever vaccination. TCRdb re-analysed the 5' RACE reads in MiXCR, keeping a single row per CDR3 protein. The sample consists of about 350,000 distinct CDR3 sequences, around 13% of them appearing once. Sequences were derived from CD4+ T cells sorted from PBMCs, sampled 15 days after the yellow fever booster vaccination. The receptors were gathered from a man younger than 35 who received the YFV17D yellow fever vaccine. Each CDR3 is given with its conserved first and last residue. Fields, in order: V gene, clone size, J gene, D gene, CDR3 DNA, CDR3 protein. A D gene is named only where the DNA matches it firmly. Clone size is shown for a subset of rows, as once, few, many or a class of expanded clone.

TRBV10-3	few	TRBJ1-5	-	TGTGCCGCCACGATACCCCTCTGGGTCAGAAGTCAGCCCCAGCATTTT	CAATIPLWVRSQPQHF
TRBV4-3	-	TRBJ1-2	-	TGCGCCAGCAGCCAAGATTTGAATCGGCAGGGGTTAGGGGGCTACACCTTC	CASSQDLNRQGLGGYTF
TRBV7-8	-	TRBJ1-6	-	TGCGCCAGCAGCTTTAGGACTTCGGAGAGCTCCTATAATTCACCCCTCCTCTTT	CASSFRTSESSYNSPLLF
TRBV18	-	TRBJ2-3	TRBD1	TGTGCCAGCTCACCAATACAGGGGACAGATACGCAGTATTTT	CASSPIQGTDTQYF
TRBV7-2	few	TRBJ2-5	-	TGTGCCAGCAGCTTATTGACGCCCCAAGAGACCCAGTACTTC	CASSLLTPQETQYF
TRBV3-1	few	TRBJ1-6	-	TGTGCCAGCAGCCAGGGCGGCAAGGACTCACCCCTCCACTTT	CASSQGGKDSPLHF
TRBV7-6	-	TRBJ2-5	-	TGTGCCAGCAGCTCGCCGGGACGCCGCAGGGGAGAGACCCAGTACTTC	CASSSPGRRRGETQYF
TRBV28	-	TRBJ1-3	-	TGTGCCAGTAAATGGCAGCACTCTGGAAACACCATATATTTT	CASKWQHSGNTIYF
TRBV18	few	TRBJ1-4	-	TGTGCCAGCTCACCATCGGGGGCAACTAATGAAAAACTGTTTTTT	CASSPSGATNEKLFF
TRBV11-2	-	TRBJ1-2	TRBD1	TGTGCCAGCAGCTCCACCGGACAGGGGAAGGCCTATGGCTACACCTTC	CASSSTGQGKAYGYTF
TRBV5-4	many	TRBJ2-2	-	TGTGCCAGCAGCCTAAGCGCGATGGTCACCGGGGAGCTGTTTTTT	CASSLSAMVTGELFF